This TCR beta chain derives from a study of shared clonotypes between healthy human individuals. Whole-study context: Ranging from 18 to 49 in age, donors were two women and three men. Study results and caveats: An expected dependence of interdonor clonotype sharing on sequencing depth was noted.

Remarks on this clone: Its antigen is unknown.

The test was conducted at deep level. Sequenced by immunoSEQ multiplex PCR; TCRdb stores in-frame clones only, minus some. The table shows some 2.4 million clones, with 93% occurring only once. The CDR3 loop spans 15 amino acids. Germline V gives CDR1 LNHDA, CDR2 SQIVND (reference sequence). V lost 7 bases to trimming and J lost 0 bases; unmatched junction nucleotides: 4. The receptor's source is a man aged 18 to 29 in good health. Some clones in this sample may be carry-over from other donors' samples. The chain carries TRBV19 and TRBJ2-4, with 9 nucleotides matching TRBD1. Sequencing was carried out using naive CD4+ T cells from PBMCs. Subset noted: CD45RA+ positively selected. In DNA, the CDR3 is TGTGCCAGTATGGACAGGGGTCTAGCCAAAAACATTCAGTACTTC. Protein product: CASMDRGLAKNIQYF.